This T cell receptor (beta chain) was captured in a study of cytomegalovirus exposure and HLA in healthy donors. Turning to the study itself: Early on, a data release was issued that held roughly 80 million unique TCRs from HLA-typed donors. Assignment to the Caucasian-associated ancestry cluster applied to approximately 79% of the approximately 360 genotyped donors. Study-wide points: Across donors, presence/absence analyses took sequencing depth to be roughly uniform. Highest at DRB1 and lowest at HLA-C, TCR association rates differed among HLA loci in a later analysis.

This clone appeared many times. Its antigen is currently unknown. Germline V lookup: CDR1 SNHLY, CDR2 FYNNEI. V trimming: 6 bases; J trimming: 0 bases; junction bases outside the gene matches: 4. CDR3 length: 15 amino acids. The PCR had 60 Vbeta and 13 Jbeta primers. Repertoires were generated with immunoSEQ multiplex PCR, while TCRdb's copy carries only in-frame clones and drops some. The sample lists some 180,000 clones, about 9% occurring once. The sequenced material came from PBMCs. The chain uses TRBV2 and TRBJ1-5, with 8 nucleotides matching TRBD1. This sequence originates from a woman aged 25 to 39 in good health and CMV-seropositive. For the CDR3, the DNA is TGTGCCAGCAGGCCGGGACAGGTTAGCAATCAGCCCCAGCATTTT. Translating it yields CASRPGQVSNQPQHF.